A single sample gave rise to the 27 T cell receptor beta chains below, sequenced in a study of T cell responses to AZD1222 COVID-19 vaccine. Clones were sequenced by immunoSEQ multiplex PCR, and TCRdb holds only the in-frame ones, with some missing. Altogether 250,000 to 300,000 clones are present, 85% to 95% being singletons, with the ten largest covering 0.55%. The specimen comprised peripheral blood, sampled 28 days after the second AZD1222 dose. The receptors come from an adult who received the AZD1222 COVID-19 vaccine.

The V gene is TRBV7-8, the J gene TRBJ1-4; D is undetermined. Deletions cut 3 bases from V and 6 bases from J, with 11 bases between. The CDR3 length is 14 residues. The germline gives CDR1 SGHVS, CDR2 FQNEAQ. CDR3 nucleotides: TGTGCCAGCAGCTTCCGCGGAGAGTATGAAAAACTGTTTTTT. Encoded protein: CASSFRGEYEKLFF. The full variable domain, with the rest looked up from reference TRBV7-8 and TRBJ1-4, is GAGVSQSPRYKVAKRGQDVALRCDPISGHVSLFWYQQALGQGPEFLTYFQNEAQLDKSGLPSDRFFAERPEGSVSTLKIQRTQQEDSAVYLCASSFRGEYEKLFFGSGTQLSVL.

The J gene is TRBJ2-1, the V gene TRBV5-1; no clear D gene. Per the germline V gene, CDR1 is SGHRS and CDR2 is YFSETQ. Trimming cost V 3 bases and J 8 bases, with 15 bases left between them. This CDR3 has 14 amino acids. For the CDR3, the DNA is TGCGCCAGCAGCTCTAGACCGATTTGGGATGAGCAGTTCTTC. It encodes CASSSRPIWDEQFF. Supplemented by reference TRBV5-1 and TRBJ2-1, the full variable domain reads KAGVTQTPRYLIKTRGQQVTLSCSPISGHRSVSWYQQTPGQGLQFLFEYFSETQRNKGNFPGRFSGRQFSNSRSEMNVSTLELGDSALYLCASSSRPIWDEQFFGPGTRLTVL.

This clone appeared once. The chain uses TRBV10-3 and TRBJ1-2, with 9 bases lining up with TRBD1. The V gene's germline CDR1 is ENHRY and CDR2 SYGVKD. This CDR3 region has 15 residues. V was clipped by 2 bases and J by 2 bases; unmatched bases: 3. The CDR3 is CAISEPDRGNYGYTF. Here the CDR3 DNA reads TGTGCCATCAGTGAGCCTGACAGGGGGAACTATGGCTACACCTTC.

With regard to this clone: The sample contains more than one DNA sequence encoding this CDR3. The chain links TRBV5-1 to TRBJ1-3, with D unresolved. Trimming stripped 0 bases from V and 0 bases from J, with 7 bases between. In germline, CDR1 is SGHRS, CDR2 YFSETQ. The length of the CDR3 is 15 residues. DNA of the CDR3: TGCGCCAGCAGCTTGGATCGGGTCTCTGGAAACACCATATATTTT. Encoded protein: CASSLDRVSGNTIYF.

This clone was recorded only once. The chain combines TRBV5-4 with TRBJ2-7; 12 bases agree with TRBD1. CDR3 size: 14 residues. V lost 2 bases, J lost 7 bases, and 4 bases stayed unmatched. Germline V gene sequence: CDR1 SGHNT, CDR2 YYREEE (reference sequence). The CDR3 sequence is CASSFWDRGREQYF. The CDR3 DNA sequence: TGTGCCAGCAGCTTTTGGGACAGGGGGCGTGAGCAGTACTTC.

This clone came up once. This sequence joins TRBV4-1 and TRBJ1-2; D uncertain. This CDR3 has 15 amino acids. Germline V gene data show CDR1 as MGHRA and CDR2 as YSYEKL. V was clipped by 1 base and J by 5 bases, with 14 bases between them. CDR3 residues: CASSQGNSLRYGYTF. The CDR3 nucleotides are TGCGCCAGCAGCCAAGGGAACAGCCTGAGGTATGGCTACACCTTC.

The chain combines TRBV11-2 with TRBJ1-2, with D uncertain. Germline V gives CDR1 SGHAT, CDR2 FQNNGV. This CDR3 comprises 15 residues. The germline V and J ends were trimmed by 7 bases and 7 bases, with 22 bases remaining between them. The CDR3 nucleotides read TGTGCCAGCATACCAGGCTTAACTTCTAGTTCTGGCTACACCTTC. Its protein is CASIPGLTSSSGYTF.

The V gene is TRBV3-1 (or the pseudogene TRBV3-2), the J gene TRBJ2-7; D gene unclear. Looked up from germline, CDR1 is LGHDT and CDR2 is YNNKEL (reference sequence). The CDR3 totals 15 residues. V was clipped by 0 bases and J by 7 bases, with 16 bases between them. The DNA for the CDR3 is TGTGCCAGCAGCCAAGATTTGAGGACCCACCCAGAGCAGTACTTC. Translation: CASSQDLRTHPEQYF.

This clone has just a few counts. Sequence at one end of the junction differs from germline and may be a read error. The chain combines TRBV4-1 with TRBJ2-3, with TRBD2 matching over 9 bases. This CDR3 is built from 17 residues. Germline CDR1 is MGHRA and CDR2 is YSYEKL. The CDR3 nucleotides are TGCGCCAGCAGTCAAGCGGGGGGCCGCCTCTACACAGATACGCAGTATTTT. Translating gives CASSQAGGRLYTDTQYF.

This rearrangement joins TRBV4-3 to TRBJ2-1, with D possibly being TRBD2 (6 bases). V shed 0 bases and J shed 4 bases, with 13 bases lying between them. CDR1 LGHNA and CDR2 YSLEER come from the germline V gene. CDR3 length equals 16 residues. The CDR3 spells CASSQDGAGLYNEQFF. As DNA, the CDR3 is TGCGCCAGCAGCCAAGATGGAGCGGGTCTTTACAATGAGCAGTTCTTC.

The chain is built from TRBV9 and TRBJ1-2; TRBD1 matches at 10 bases. After removal of 3 bases from V and 2 bases from J, the junction contained 4 bases not matched to a gene. Per germline, CDR1 SGDLS and CDR2 YYNGEE. The CDR3 sequence is 15 residues long. The CDR3 spells CASSAGGQGNYGYTF. CDR3 coding DNA: TGTGCCAGCAGCGCCGGGGGACAGGGGAACTATGGCTACACCTTC.

This clone showed up just once. The rearrangement uses TRBV5-4 and TRBJ2-3, with 12 bases that match TRBD2. CDR1 and CDR2 (germline): SGHNT, YYREEE (reference sequence). The V and J ends lost 6 bases and 4 bases, in that order; junction bases with no gene match: 6. CDR3 length equals 15 residues. CDR3 region: CASTMLAGGADTQYF. CDR3 DNA: TGTGCCAGCACCATGCTAGCGGGGGGGGCAGATACGCAGTATTTT. The complete variable domain, with remaining parts taken from reference TRBV5-4 and TRBJ2-3, reads ETGVTQSPTHLIKTRGQQVTLRCSSQSGHNTVSWYQQALGQGPQFIFQYYREEENGRGNFPPRFSGLQFPNYSSELNVNALELDDSALYLCASTMLAGGADTQYFGPGTRLTVL.

The chain couples TRBV7-2 to TRBJ2-7; TRBD1 might be the D (6 bases). The V end was cut by 7 bases, the J end by 7 bases, with 20 bases between. The CDR3 has 14 amino acids. The germline V gene has CDR1 SGHTA and CDR2 FQGNSA. The chain's CDR3 is CASTPGLQGKEQYF. Here the CDR3 DNA reads TGTGCCAGCACCCCAGGGCTACAGGGCAAAGAGCAGTACTTC.

The chain couples TRBV13 to TRBJ2-7, with D maybe TRBD1 (5 bases). In germline, CDR1 is PRHDT, CDR2 FYEKMQ (reference sequence). The CDR3 consists of 13 residues. V lost 2 bases and J lost 5, with 10 bases in between. The DNA of the CDR3 is TGTGCCAGCAGCTTATACCAGGGCGACGAGCAGTACTTC. Its translation: CASSLYQGDEQYF.

The chain links TRBV6-5 to TRBJ2-1, with TRBD1 matching 8 bases. In germline, CDR1 is MNHEY, CDR2 SVGAGI. The CDR3 extends over 15 amino acids. Trimming removed 8 bases from V and 0 bases from J; junction bases left unmatched: 6. CDR3 nucleotides: TGTGCCAGCGAACGGACAGGGAGCTCCTACAATGAGCAGTTCTTC. This sequence encodes CASERTGSSYNEQFF.

The rearrangement links TRBV7-3 to TRBJ2-1; tentative D call: TRBD1 (5 bases). Trimming stripped 6 bases from V and 7 bases from J, with 10 bases between. The CDR3 extends over 12 amino acids. CDR1 SGHTA and CDR2 FQGTGA come from the germline V gene. In nucleotides, the CDR3 is TGTGCCAGCAGTTCGTCAGGGAATGAGCAGTTCTTC. Translated, it gives CASSSSGNEQFF.

This clone was detected only once. The CDR3 DNA reads as TGTGCCAGCAGCCGGGACAGGGGCTCTGGAAACACCATATATTTT. Translated, it gives CASSRDRGSGNTIYF. The V call is TRBV2, the J call TRBJ1-3; 10 bases map to TRBD1. Trimming removed 6 bases from V and 0 bases from J; junction bases left unmatched: 2. The CDR3 is 15 residues long. CDR1 and CDR2 from the germline V gene are SNHLY and FYNNEI.

This sequence joins TRBV15 and TRBJ1-5; maybe TRBD1 (5 bases). Germline values: CDR1 LNHNV, CDR2 YYDKDF (reference sequence). Trimming stripped 0 bases from V and 3 bases from J, with 9 bases between. CDR3 length equals 15 residues. DNA of the CDR3: TGTGCCACCAGCAGAGAGGGGCCGCCCAATCAGCCCCAGCATTTT. Protein product: CATSREGPPNQPQHF.

The chain carries TRBV11-2 and TRBJ2-2; D possibly corresponds to TRBD2 (7 bases). Trimming took 6 bases from V and 8 from J, leaving 22 bases between them. CDR3 length equals 16 residues. Germline CDR1 is SGHAT and CDR2 is FQNNGV. The CDR3 DNA follows: TGTGCCAGCAGTCCTGTGGGGGGGGCGACATCTGGGGAGCTGTTTTTT. Residues: CASSPVGGATSGELFF.

CDR3 in DNA: TGTGCCATCAGCAAGGAAGCGGGAGAGAGAGAGCAGTACTTC. It yields the protein CAISKEAGEREQYF. The chain joins TRBV10-3 to TRBJ2-7, with 8 bases aligning to TRBD2. CDR3 length: 14 residues. Trimming removed 6 bases from V and 7 bases from J; junction bases left unmatched: 11. CDR1 is ENHRY and CDR2 is SYGVKD in the germline V gene.

The chain recombines TRBV28 with TRBJ1-2, with a weak D call TRBD1 (5 bases). V gave up 6 bases and J gave up 3 bases, with 14 bases separating them. Per germline, CDR1 MDHEN and CDR2 SYDVKM. This CDR3 region has 14 residues. The CDR3 here is CASRLGWGDYGYTF. The CDR3 nucleotides are TGTGCCAGCAGACTGGGTTGGGGGGACTATGGCTACACCTTC.

A note on this clone: Other DNA sequences in the same sample also yield this CDR3. This CDR3 is CASSLTTDTQYF. CDR3 nucleotides: TGTGCCAGCAGTTTGACCACAGATACGCAGTATTTT. This chain joins TRBV28 and TRBJ2-3; the D is unclear. The CDR3 is made up of 12 amino acids. Trimming pared 3 bases from V and 2 bases from J, leaving 3 bases between. Germline CDR1 and CDR2: MDHEN and SYDVKM.

The chain has TRBV6-6 and TRBJ1-1; 8 bases map to TRBD1. The J segment lost 12 bases and the V segment lost 7 bases, leaving 10 bases of the junction unmatched. The CDR3 is 12 residues long. Germline assignment: CDR1 MNHNY and CDR2 SVGAGI (reference sequence). This CDR3 is CASTLAGTGPFF. CDR3 DNA sequence: TGTGCCAGCACCCTAGCCGGGACAGGTCCTTTCTTT.

This clone has just one count. The chain combines TRBV7-2 with TRBJ2-7, with D possibly being TRBD2 (6 bases). Germline V lookup: CDR1 SGHTA, CDR2 FQGNSA. This CDR3 comprises 15 residues. V lost 1 base and J 6 bases, leaving 16 bases between the germline ends. This CDR3 is CASSLGQGTSSEQYF. CDR3 bases: TGTGCCAGCAGCTTAGGTCAGGGTACTAGCTCCGAGCAGTACTTC.

This clone was seen once. The chain uses TRBV4-1 and TRBJ2-2; D is unresolved. Deletions cut 4 bases from V and 1 base from J, with 10 bases between. CDR1 and CDR2 from the germline V gene are MGHRA and YSYEKL. The CDR3 extends over 15 amino acids. Here the CDR3 reads CASSRNQENTGELFF. The CDR3 bases are TGCGCCAGCAGCCGGAATCAGGAGAACACCGGGGAGCTGTTTTTT.

This sequence joins TRBV2 and TRBJ1-1, with unresolved D. The CDR3 length is 13 residues. V dropped 5 bases and J dropped 4 bases, with 11 bases sitting between them. CDR1 is SNHLY and CDR2 is FYNNEI in the germline V gene. CDR3 residues: CASSRMGSTEAFF. The CDR3 DNA reads as TGTGCCAGCAGTCGCATGGGTTCCACTGAAGCTTTCTTT. Based on the CDR3 plus reference TRBV2 and TRBJ1-1, the full variable domain is EPEVTQTPSHQVTQMGQEVILRCVPISNHLYFYWYRQILGQKVEFLVSFYNNEISEKSEIFDDQFSVERPDGSNFTLKIRSTKLEDSAMYFCASSRMGSTEAFFGQGTRLTVV.

The chain joins TRBV18 to TRBJ1-2; D uncertain. The CDR3 has 14 amino acids. The V and J ends lost 3 bases and 8 bases respectively, with 16 bases between them. Germline CDR1 and CDR2: KGHSH and LQKENI. The CDR3 reads CASSPDRAGGGYTF. The DNA of the CDR3 is TGTGCCAGCTCACCTGATCGGGCCGGTGGGGGCTACACCTTC.